These T cell receptor beta chains were read from a single sample in a study of OX40 agonist ivuxolimab in advanced cancers. Clones were sequenced by immunoSEQ multiplex PCR, and TCRdb holds only the in-frame ones, with some missing. The sample has 70,000 to 80,000 clones, roughly nine tenths seen once; the top ten hold 0.44%. The source was CD4+ or CD8+ T cells sorted from blood, collected in a trial of the OX40 agonist ivuxolimab. The receptors derive from an adult with an advanced solid tumor such as melanoma, head and neck, liver or kidney cancer. Both conserved end residues are part of each CDR3. A D gene is named only where the DNA matches it firmly. Size is omitted from some rows. Given values are once, few, many or a class for expanded clones.

TRBJ2-1 | - | - | TRBV6-6 | CASSYSRPGYNEQFF | TGTGCCAGCAGTTACTCCCGGCCCGGGTACAATGAGCAGTTCTTC
TRBJ2-2 | TRBD1 | - | TRBV25-1 | CASSRQGNTGELFF | TGTGCCAGCAGTCGACAGGGGAACACCGGGGAGCTGTTTTTT
TRBJ2-3 | TRBD2 | - | TRBV7-2 | CASSFGGRSDTQYF | TGTGCCAGCAGCTTTGGCGGGAGGTCAGATACGCAGTATTTT
TRBJ2-7 | TRBD1 | - | TRBV7-8 | CASSLRQGGSYEQYF | TGTGCCAGCAGCCTCAGACAGGGGGGATCCTACGAGCAGTACTTC
TRBJ1-3 | - | - | TRBV5-4 | CASSSNAGGNTIYF | TGTGCCAGCAGCTCCAATGCGGGAGGAAACACCATATATTTT
TRBJ2-1 | TRBD1 | - | TRBV18 | CASSSPGQGGYNEQFF | TGTGCCAGCTCATCGCCGGGACAGGGAGGCTACAATGAGCAGTTCTTC
TRBJ2-1 | - | - | TRBV10-2 | CASSSVGRGNEQFF | TGCGCCAGCAGTTCGGTAGGGAGGGGGAATGAGCAGTTCTTC
TRBJ2-7 | - | - | TRBV7-2 | CASSIMRPNWVPYEQYF | TGTGCCAGCAGCATTATGAGACCAAACTGGGTTCCCTACGAGCAGTACTTC
TRBJ2-7 | TRBD2 | - | TRBV10-1 | CASSEGTSGRTYEQYF | TGCGCCAGCAGTGAGGGGACTAGCGGGAGAACCTACGAGCAGTACTTC
TRBJ1-5 | - | once | TRBV7-2 | CASSLIGGQPQHF | TGTGCCAGCAGCTTAATAGGAGGGCAGCCCCAGCATTTT
TRBJ1-4 | - | - | TRBV25-1 | CASSDNQQGSEKLFF | TGTGCCAGCAGTGATAATCAACAGGGATCGGAAAAACTGTTTTTT
TRBJ2-5 | - | - | TRBV6-5 | CASSYAGSETQYF | TGTGCCAGCAGTTATGCCGGGTCCGAGACCCAGTACTTC
TRBJ2-5 | TRBD2 | - | TRBV11-3 | CASSSTSGGQETQYF | TGTGCCAGCAGCTCCACTAGCGGTGGGCAAGAGACCCAGTACTTC
TRBJ2-1 | - | - | TRBV6-5 | CASSPPLNSNEQFF | TGTGCCAGCAGCCCCCCCCTCAACAGCAATGAGCAGTTCTTC
TRBJ2-5 | TRBD2 | once | TRBV5-4 | CASSLIGTSGETQYF | TGTGCCAGCAGCTTGATCGGGACTAGTGGCGAGACCCAGTACTTC
TRBJ2-5 | TRBD2 | - | TRBV30 | CAWSVGVSTSGKQETQYF | TGTGCCTGGAGTGTTGGAGTCAGTACTAGCGGCAAACAAGAGACCCAGTACTTC
TRBJ2-5 | - | - | TRBV5-8 | CASRWGPQETQYF | TGTGCCAGCAGGTGGGGGCCCCAAGAGACCCAGTACTTC